The source of this TCR beta chain is a study of blood T cells in healthy people across ages. Whole-study results and caveats: Significant beta diversity loss was already apparent by age approximately 40, declining roughly linearly.

As for this clonotype: Its cognate antigen is unknown.

Alongside a J-beta primer mix, a sample-barcoded 5' primer served in a second PCR lasting about 6 to 11 cycles. TCRdb reprocessed the 5' RACE reads via MiXCR and lists one record per CDR3 protein. The sample carries around 1,600,000 distinct CDR3 sequences, about 42% recorded once. The receptor was isolated from a woman aged 18-29 years in good health. The sequencing sample was made of blood.

The chain's CDR3 is CASSLPPTGSSTGANVLTF. For the CDR3, the DNA is TGTGCCAGCAGCCTTCCACCGACAGGGTCCAGCACTGGGGCCAACGTCCTGACTTTC. V gene TRBV21-1 combines with J gene TRBJ2-6; TRBD1, the table's D call, lacks a check against the DNA. TRBV21-1 is shown as a pseudogene. The CDR3 is 19 residues long.